The 4 T cell receptor beta chains given below trace back to one sample, sequenced in a study of T cell responses to AZD1222 COVID-19 vaccine. TCRdb's table, derived via immunoSEQ multiplex PCR, lists solely in-frame clones and lacks some. Found here are 100,000 to 150,000 clones, around 84% of them singletons; the top ten hold around 27%. The starting material was peripheral blood, obtained 28 days after the second AZD1222 dose. The receptors were gathered from an adult who received the AZD1222 COVID-19 vaccine.

This clone has just a few counts. The J gene is TRBJ1-6, the V gene TRBV15; D unclear. The CDR3 is 15 residues long. Trimming removed 0 bases at V and 9 bases at J, with 12 bases between. Germline V gene lookup returns CDR1 LNHNV and CDR2 YYDKDF (reference sequence). In nucleotides, the CDR3 is TGTGCCACCAGCAGAGAACCCGACGCCAGTTCACCCCTCCACTTT. Its protein product is CATSREPDASSPLHF.

This clone was seen a few times. The chain carries TRBV11-2 and TRBJ2-2; D remains ambiguous. The CDR3 runs 14 residues. With 0 bases removed from V and 6 bases from J, the gap between germline ends came to 8 bases. Germline V lookup: CDR1 SGHAT, CDR2 FQNNGV. In DNA, the CDR3 is TGTGCCAGCAGCTTAGAACGGATCTCCGGGGAGCTGTTTTTT. It encodes CASSLERISGELFF.

The J gene is TRBJ1-1, the V gene TRBV3-1 (or the pseudogene TRBV3-2); TRBD1 is a possible D gene (5 bases). CDR1 LGHDT and CDR2 YNNKEL come from the germline V gene (reference sequence). The length of the CDR3 is 14 residues. The germline V and J ends were trimmed by 2 bases and 5 bases, with 12 bases remaining between them. The CDR3 spells CASSQNQGGTEAFF. As DNA, the CDR3 is TGTGCCAGCAGCCAAAATCAGGGAGGGACTGAAGCTTTCTTT.

This sequence joins TRBV13 and TRBJ2-1, with 9 bases that match TRBD2. The CDR3 totals 16 residues. CDR1 and CDR2 (germline): PRHDT, FYEKMQ (reference sequence). The ends lost 0 bases at V and 10 bases at J; junction bases unmatched: 10. CDR3 bases: TGTGCCAGCAGCTTAGGCGGTCGCGGGGGGGCACGAGAGCAGTTCTTC. It is translated as CASSLGGRGGAREQFF.